This T cell receptor (beta chain) appears in the sequencing data of a study of blood T cell repertoires in COVID-19. This clone was detected many times. Original handling: Researchers report that nucleated cell counts were estimated from reference gene primer amplification. Measured with immunoSEQ multiplex PCR; TCRdb has only the in-frame clones, and not every one. V and J calls and clone size follow that table, whereas D and trimming were derived from the DNA. The table includes roughly 500,000 clones, 89% detected once. The V segment lost 7 bases and the J segment 7 bases; nucleotides outside the gene matches: 19. The length of the CDR3 is 16 residues. From germline, CDR1 is MNHEY and CDR2 SMNVEV (reference sequence).

The clonotype comes from a man aged 18-30 years with COVID-19, enrolled during active disease. Sequencing was performed on peripheral blood. This rearrangement joins TRBV27 to TRBJ2-7; 7 bases line up with TRBD1. The CDR3 DNA follows: TGTGCCAGCAACCGTCAGGGGGTCCGGGATGGAGGAGAGCAGTACTTC. This sequence encodes CASNRQGVRDGGEQYF.